This TCR beta chain was profiled in a study of breast tumors, draining lymph nodes, adjacent tissues. Study findings and constraints: Tumor repertoires ranked between lymph nodes and nontumor tissue in diversity, with V and J gene preferences.

The sample holds many counts of this clonotype. Its specificity is not known. TCRdb redid the calling of the multiplex PCR reads with MiXCR, one entry per CDR3 protein. This repertoire shows tens of thousands of distinct CDR3 sequences, approximately 54% found once; its top ten account for about 19%. The sequenced sample consisted of breast tumor tissue. The source of this sequence is a female donor with breast cancer. Some clones in this sample may be carry-over from other donors' samples.

The CDR3 nucleotides are TGCGCCAGCAGCCAAGCTAGCGGGGGGGCCGGTGGGACAGATACGCAGTATTTT. It encodes CASSQASGGAGGTDTQYF. The chain joins TRBV4-1 to TRBJ2-3, with TRBD2 matching over 12 bases. V lost 1 base to trimming and J lost 3 bases; unmatched junction nucleotides: 8. CDR1 and CDR2 (germline): MGHRA, YSYEKL. This CDR3 comprises 18 residues.